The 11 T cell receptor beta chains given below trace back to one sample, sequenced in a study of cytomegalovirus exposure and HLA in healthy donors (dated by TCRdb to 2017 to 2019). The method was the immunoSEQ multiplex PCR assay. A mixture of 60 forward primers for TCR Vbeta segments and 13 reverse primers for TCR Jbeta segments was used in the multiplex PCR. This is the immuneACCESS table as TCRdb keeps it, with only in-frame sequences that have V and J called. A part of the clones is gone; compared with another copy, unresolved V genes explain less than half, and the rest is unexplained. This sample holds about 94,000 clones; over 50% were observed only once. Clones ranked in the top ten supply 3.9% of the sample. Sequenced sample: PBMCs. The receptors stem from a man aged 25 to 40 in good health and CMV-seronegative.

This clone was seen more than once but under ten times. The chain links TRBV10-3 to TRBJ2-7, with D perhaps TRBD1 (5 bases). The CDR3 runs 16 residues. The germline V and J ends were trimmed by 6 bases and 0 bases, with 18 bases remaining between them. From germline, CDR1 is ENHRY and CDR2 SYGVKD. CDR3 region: CAISKKDRTSSYEQYF. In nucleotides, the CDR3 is TGTGCCATCAGCAAAAAAGACAGAACGAGCTCCTACGAGCAGTACTTC.

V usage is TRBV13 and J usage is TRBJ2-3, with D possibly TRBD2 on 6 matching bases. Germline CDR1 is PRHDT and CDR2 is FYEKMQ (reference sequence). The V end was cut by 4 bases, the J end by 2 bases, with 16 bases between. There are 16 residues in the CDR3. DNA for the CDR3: TGTGCCAGCAGCTCCCGCCTGGGGACTGTCACAGATACGCAGTATTTT. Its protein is CASSSRLGTVTDTQYF. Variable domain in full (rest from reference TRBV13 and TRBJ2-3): AAGVIQSPRHLIKEKRETATLKCYPIPRHDTVYWYQQGPGQDPQFLISFYEKMQSDKGSIPDRFSAQQFSDYHSELNMSSLELGDSALYFCASSSRLGTVTDTQYFGPGTRLTVL.

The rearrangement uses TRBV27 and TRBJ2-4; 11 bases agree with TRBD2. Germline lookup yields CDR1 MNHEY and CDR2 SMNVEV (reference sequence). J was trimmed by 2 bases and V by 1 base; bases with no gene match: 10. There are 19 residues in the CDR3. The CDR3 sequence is CASSLYELAGDNPKNIQYF. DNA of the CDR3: TGTGCCAGCAGTTTATATGAACTAGCGGGAGACAACCCCAAAAACATTCAGTACTTC.

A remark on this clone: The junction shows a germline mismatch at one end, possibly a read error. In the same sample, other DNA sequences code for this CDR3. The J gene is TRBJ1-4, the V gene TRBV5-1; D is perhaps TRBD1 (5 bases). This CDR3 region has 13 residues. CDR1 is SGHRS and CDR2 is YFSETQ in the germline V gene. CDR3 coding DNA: TGCGCCAGCAGCCAGCGACAGAATGAGAAACTGTTTTTT. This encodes CASSQRQNEKLFF.

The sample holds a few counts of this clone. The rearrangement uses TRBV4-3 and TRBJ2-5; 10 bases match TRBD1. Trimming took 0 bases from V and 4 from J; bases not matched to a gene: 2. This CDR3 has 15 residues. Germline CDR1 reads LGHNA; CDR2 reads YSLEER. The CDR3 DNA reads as TGCGCCAGCAGCCAAGAGGGACAGGGGATAGAGACCCAGTACTTC. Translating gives CASSQEGQGIETQYF.

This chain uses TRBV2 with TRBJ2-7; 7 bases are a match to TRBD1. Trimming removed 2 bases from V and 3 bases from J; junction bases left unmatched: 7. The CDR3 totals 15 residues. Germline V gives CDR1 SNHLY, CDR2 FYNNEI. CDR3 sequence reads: CASSETRDSRYEQYF. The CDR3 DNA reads TGTGCCAGCAGTGAAACGAGGGACAGCCGCTACGAGCAGTACTTC.

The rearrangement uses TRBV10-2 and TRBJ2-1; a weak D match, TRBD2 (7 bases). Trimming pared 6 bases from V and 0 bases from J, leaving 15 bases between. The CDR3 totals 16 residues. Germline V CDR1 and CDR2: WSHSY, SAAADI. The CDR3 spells CASRPRGGSSYNEQFF. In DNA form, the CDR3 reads TGCGCCAGCAGGCCCAGGGGCGGGAGCTCCTACAATGAGCAGTTCTTC.

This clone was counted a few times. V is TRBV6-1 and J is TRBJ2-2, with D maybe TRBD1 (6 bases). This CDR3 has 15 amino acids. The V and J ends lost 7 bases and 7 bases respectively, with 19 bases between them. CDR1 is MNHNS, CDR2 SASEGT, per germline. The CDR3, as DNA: TGTGCCAGCATGATTGACAGGATGAGTGTCGGGGAGCTGTTTTTT. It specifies CASMIDRMSVGELFF.

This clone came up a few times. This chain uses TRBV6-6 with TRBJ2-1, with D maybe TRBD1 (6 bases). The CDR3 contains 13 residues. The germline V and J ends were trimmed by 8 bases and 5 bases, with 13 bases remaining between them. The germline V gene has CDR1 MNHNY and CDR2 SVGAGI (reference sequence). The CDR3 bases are TGTGCCAGCGGGCGGACAGAAAACAATGAGCAGTTCTTC. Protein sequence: CASGRTENNEQFF.

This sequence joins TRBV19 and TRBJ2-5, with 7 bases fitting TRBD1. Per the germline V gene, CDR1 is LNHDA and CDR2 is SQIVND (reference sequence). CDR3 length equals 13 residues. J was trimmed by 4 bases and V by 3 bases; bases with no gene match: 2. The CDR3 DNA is TGTGCCAGTAGTATTGACAGGGCAGAGACCCAGTACTTC. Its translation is CASSIDRAETQYF.

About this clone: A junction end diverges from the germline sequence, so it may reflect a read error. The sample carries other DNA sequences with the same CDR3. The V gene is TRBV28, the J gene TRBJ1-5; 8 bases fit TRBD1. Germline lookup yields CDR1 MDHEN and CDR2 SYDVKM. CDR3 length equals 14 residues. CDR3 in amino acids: CASRKDRVGQPQHF. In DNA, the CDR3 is TGCGCCAGCAGAAAGGACAGGGTTGGTCAGCCCCAGCATTTT.